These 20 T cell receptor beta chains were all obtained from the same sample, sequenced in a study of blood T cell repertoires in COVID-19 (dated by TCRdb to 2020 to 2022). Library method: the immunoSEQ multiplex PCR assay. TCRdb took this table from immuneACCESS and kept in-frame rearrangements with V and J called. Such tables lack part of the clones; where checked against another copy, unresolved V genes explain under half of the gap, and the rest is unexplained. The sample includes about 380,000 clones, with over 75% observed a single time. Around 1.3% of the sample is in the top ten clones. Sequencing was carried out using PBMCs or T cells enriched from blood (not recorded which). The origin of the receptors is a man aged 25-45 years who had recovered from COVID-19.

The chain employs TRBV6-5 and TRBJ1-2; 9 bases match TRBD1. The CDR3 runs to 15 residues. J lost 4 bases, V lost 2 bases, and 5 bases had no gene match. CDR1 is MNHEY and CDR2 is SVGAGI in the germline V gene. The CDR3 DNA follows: TGTGCCAGCAGTTACCGGGGACAGGGATCCTATGGCTACACCTTC. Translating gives CASSYRGQGSYGYTF.

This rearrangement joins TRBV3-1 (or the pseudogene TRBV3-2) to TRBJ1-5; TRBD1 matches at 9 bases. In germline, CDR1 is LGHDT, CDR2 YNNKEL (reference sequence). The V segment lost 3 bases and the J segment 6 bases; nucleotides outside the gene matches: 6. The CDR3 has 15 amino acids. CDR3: CASSQGQGLAQPQHF. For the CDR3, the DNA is TGTGCCAGCAGCCAGGGACAGGGTTTGGCTCAGCCCCAGCATTTT.

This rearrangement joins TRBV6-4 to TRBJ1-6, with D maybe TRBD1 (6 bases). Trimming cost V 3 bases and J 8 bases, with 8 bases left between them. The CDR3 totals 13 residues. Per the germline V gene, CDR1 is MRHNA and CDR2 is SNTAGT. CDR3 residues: CASSENRDSPLHF. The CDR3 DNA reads TGTGCCAGCAGTGAGAACAGGGATTCACCCCTCCACTTT.

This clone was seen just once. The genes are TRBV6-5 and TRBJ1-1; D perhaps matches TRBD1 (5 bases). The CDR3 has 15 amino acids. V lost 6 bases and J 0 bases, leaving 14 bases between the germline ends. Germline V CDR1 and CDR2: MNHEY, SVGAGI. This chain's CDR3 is CASSRTDTLNTEAFF. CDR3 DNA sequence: TGTGCCAGCAGCCGGACGGACACTTTGAACACTGAAGCTTTCTTT.

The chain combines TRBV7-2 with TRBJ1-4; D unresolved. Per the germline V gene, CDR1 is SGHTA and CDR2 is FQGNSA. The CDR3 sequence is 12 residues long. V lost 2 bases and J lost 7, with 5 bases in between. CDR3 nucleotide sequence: TGTGCCAGCAGCTTACGCGGTGAAAAACTGTTTTTT. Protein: CASSLRGEKLFF. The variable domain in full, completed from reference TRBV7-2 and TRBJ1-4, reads GAGVSQSPSNKVTEKGKDVELRCDPISGHTALYWYRQSLGQGLEFLIYFQGNSAPDKSGLPSDRFSAERTGGSVSTLTIQRTQQEDSAVYLCASSLRGEKLFFGSGTQLSVL.

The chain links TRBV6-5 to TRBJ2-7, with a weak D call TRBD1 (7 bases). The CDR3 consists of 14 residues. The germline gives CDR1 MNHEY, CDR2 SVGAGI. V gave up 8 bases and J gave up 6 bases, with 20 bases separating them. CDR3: CASLGGGSGGEQYF. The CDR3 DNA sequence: TGTGCCAGCCTAGGGGGAGGTTCAGGGGGCGAGCAGTACTTC.

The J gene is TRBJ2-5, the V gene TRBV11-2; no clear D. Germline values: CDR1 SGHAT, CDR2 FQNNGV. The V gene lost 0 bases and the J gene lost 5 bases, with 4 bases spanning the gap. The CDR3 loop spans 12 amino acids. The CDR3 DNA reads TGTGCCAGCAGCTTAGACGTGGAGACCCAGTACTTC. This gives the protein CASSLDVETQYF.

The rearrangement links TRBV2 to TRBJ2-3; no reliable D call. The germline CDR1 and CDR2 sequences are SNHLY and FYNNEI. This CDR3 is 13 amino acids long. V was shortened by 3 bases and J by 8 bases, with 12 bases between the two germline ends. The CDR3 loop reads CASSDSRDGTQYF. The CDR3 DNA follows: TGTGCCAGCAGTGACTCTAGAGATGGTACGCAGTATTTT.

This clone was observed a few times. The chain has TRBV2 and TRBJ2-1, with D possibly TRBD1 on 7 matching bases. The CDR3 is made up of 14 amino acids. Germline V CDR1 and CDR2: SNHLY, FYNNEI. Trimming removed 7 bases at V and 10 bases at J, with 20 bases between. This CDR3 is CASILEGAVGEQFF. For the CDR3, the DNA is TGTGCCAGCATCTTGGAGGGGGCTGTCGGCGAGCAGTTCTTC.

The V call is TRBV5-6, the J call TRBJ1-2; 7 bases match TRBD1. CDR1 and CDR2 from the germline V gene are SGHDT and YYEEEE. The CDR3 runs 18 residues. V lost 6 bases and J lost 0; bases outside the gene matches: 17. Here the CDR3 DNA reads TGTGCCAGCACCCCTCTGTGGGACAGAGATTACTCTAACTATGGCTACACCTTC. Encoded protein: CASTPLWDRDYSNYGYTF.

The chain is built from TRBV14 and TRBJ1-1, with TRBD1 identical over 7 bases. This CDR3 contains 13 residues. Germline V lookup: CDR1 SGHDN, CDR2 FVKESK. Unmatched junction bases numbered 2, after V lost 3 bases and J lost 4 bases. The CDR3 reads CASSHQGGTEAFF. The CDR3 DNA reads TGTGCCAGCAGCCACCAGGGGGGCACTGAAGCTTTCTTT.

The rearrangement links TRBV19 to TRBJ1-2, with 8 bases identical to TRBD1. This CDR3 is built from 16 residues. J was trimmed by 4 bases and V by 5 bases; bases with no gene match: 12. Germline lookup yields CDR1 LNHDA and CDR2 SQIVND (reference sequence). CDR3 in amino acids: CASSAKTWTGFYGYTF. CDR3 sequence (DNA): TGTGCCAGTAGTGCCAAAACCTGGACAGGGTTCTATGGCTACACCTTC.

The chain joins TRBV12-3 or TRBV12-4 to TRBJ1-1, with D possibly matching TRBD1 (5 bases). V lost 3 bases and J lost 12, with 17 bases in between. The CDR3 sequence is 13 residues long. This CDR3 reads CASSLLGRQSPFF. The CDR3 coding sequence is TGTGCCAGCAGTTTGTTGGGGCGCCAGAGTCCTTTCTTT.

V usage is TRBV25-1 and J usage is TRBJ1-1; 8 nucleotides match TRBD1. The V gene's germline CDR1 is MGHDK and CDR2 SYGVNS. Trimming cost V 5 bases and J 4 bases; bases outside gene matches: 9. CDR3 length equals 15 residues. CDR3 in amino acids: CASSTRTGRVTEAFF. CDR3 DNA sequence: TGTGCCAGCAGTACGCGGACAGGGCGTGTCACTGAAGCTTTCTTT.

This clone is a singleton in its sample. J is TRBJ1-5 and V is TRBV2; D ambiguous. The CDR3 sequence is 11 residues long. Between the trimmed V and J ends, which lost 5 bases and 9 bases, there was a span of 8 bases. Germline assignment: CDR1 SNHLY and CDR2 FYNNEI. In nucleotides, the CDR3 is TGTGCCAGCAGTCTAGATCGGCCCCAGCATTTT. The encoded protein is CASSLDRPQHF.

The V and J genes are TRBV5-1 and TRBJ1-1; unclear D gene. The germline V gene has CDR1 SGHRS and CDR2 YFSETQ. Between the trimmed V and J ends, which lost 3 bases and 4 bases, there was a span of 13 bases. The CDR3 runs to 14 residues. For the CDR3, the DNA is TGCGCCAGCAGCTCCGGGGTATTGGGCACTGAAGCTTTCTTT. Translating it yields CASSSGVLGTEAFF.

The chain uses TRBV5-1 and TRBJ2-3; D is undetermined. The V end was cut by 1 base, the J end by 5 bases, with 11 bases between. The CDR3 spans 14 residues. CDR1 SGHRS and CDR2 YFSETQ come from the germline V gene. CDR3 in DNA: TGCGCCAGCAGCTTGACGGGTTCTGGAGATACGCAGTATTTT. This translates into CASSLTGSGDTQYF.

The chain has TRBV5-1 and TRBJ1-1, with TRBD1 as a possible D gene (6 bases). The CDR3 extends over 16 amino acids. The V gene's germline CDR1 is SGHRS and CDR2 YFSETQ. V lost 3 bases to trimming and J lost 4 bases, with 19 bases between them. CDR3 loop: CASSSALRGGGTEAFF. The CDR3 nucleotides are TGCGCCAGCAGCTCTGCCCTCAGGGGAGGGGGCACTGAAGCTTTCTTT. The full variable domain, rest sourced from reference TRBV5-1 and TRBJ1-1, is KAGVTQTPRYLIKTRGQQVTLSCSPISGHRSVSWYQQTPGQGLQFLFEYFSETQRNKGNFPGRFSGRQFSNSRSEMNVSTLELGDSALYLCASSSALRGGGTEAFFGQGTRLTVV.

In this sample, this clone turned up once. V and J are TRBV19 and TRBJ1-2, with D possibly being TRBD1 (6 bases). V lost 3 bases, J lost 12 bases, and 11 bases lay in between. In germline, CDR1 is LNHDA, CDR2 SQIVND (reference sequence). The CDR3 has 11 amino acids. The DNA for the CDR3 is TGTGCCAGTAGTATGTCAGGGGCTAACACCTTC. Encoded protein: CASSMSGANTF.

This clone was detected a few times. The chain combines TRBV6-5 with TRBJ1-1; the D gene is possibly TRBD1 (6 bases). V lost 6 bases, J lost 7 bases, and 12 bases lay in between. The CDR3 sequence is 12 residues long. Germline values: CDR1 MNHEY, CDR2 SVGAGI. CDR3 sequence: CASRTPQGEAFF. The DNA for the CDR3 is TGTGCCAGCAGGACACCACAGGGTGAAGCTTTCTTT.